This T cell receptor (beta chain) was captured by sequencing in a study of OX40 agonist ivuxolimab in advanced cancers. The overall study: Administration of intravenous ivuxolimab to patients occurred every 2 weeks at 0.01 to 10 mg/kg. The diagnoses of dose-escalation patients were hepatocellular carcinoma, melanoma, renal cell or head and neck cancer. Whole-study findings and limits: Clonal expansion by week 6 occurred in CD4+ and CD8+ blood T cells (at 0.1 to 3.0 mg/kg). Expanded clones were, on average, more numerous in CD8+ T cells than in CD4+.

A note on this clone: The target antigen is unknown.

CDR1 is SEHNR, CDR2 FQNEAQ, per germline (reference sequence). Trimming removed 3 bases at V and 3 bases at J, with 11 bases between. The length of the CDR3 is 14 residues. The table came from immunoSEQ multiplex PCR; TCRdb's copy has only in-frame clones and leaves some out. This sample carries approximately 70,000 clones, roughly 80% of them seen once, and the ten largest clones take approximately 1%. The chain links TRBV7-9 to TRBJ1-2; a weak D match, TRBD1 (6 bases). Sequencing used CD4+ or CD8+ T cells sorted from blood, obtained in a trial of the OX40 agonist ivuxolimab. This TCR came from an adult with an advanced solid tumor such as melanoma, head and neck, liver or kidney cancer. This CDR3 reads CASSFQQGHYGYTF. In DNA form, the CDR3 reads TGTGCCAGCAGCTTTCAACAGGGTCACTATGGCTACACCTTC.